This entry features one TCR beta chain sequence. Its target is not known. The record originates from a study of radiation and T cells in renal cell carcinoma. Study-wide results and limits: No pretreatment tumor biopsies were available for baseline clonotypes.

The time point denotes: blood 4 weeks post-SBRT, at nephrectomy. Treatment denoted: 15 Gy SBRT to primary tumor, nephrectomy 4 weeks later. Nephrectomy followed 15 Gy stereotactic body radiation by 4 weeks. Serial blood draws occurred at baseline and 2 and 4 weeks post-SBRT. Clear cell pathology was present in this patient's renal cell carcinoma. Looked up from germline, CDR1 is LNHDA and CDR2 is SQIVND (reference sequence). The CDR3 consists of 14 residues. V was clipped by 6 bases and J by 3 bases, with 11 bases between them. Sequencing used immunoSEQ multiplex PCR; TCRdb keeps in-frame clones, though not all of them. Among some 64,000 clones listed, about three quarters were seen once.

The source material was blood, sampled from a patient whose treatment included radiotherapy and nephrectomy. The chain links TRBV19 to TRBJ1-4; D is unclear. The sequence came from a man aged 55 to 70 with renal cell carcinoma. The CDR3 bases are TGTGCCAGTAGCTTCCCGGGTTCTAATGAAAAACTGTTTTTT. Translated, it gives CASSFPGSNEKLFF.